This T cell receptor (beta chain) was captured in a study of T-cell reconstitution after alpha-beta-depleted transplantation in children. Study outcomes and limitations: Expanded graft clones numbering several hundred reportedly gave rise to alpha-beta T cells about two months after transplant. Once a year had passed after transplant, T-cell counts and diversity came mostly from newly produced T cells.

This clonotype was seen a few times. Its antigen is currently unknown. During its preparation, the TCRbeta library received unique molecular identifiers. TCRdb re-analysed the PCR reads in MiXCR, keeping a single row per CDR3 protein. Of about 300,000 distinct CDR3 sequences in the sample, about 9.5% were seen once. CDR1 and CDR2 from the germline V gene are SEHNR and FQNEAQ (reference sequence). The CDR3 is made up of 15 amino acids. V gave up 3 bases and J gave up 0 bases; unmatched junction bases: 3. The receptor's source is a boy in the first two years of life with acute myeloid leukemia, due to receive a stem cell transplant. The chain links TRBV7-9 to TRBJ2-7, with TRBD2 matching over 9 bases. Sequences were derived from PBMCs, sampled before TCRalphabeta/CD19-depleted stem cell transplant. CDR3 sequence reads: CASSFSGLASYEQYF. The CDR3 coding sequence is TGTGCCAGCAGCTTTTCGGGACTAGCCTCCTACGAGCAGTACTTC.